A selection of T cell receptor beta chains follows, all from one sample in a study of CD8+ T cells in alopecia areata. Here immunoSEQ multiplex PCR was the method, and the copy in TCRdb shows in-frame clones only, minus some. This sample yields approximately 210,000 clones, of which around 66% are seen a single time; around 3.9% belongs to the top ten. The specimen was CD4+ T cells sorted from blood, collected at week 4, from a patient treated with tofacitinib. The receptors were sampled from a human donor with alopecia areata. Each CDR3 is given without its conserved first and last residue. Each record gives: CDR3 protein, D gene, V gene, J gene. The D gene is left open where the match is weak.

CDR3aa: ASSFQGWANEKLF
d_gene: -
v_gene: TRBV27
j_gene: TRBJ1-4

CDR3aa: ASSSGQAGGGYT
d_gene: TRBD1
v_gene: TRBV7-2
j_gene: TRBJ1-2

CDR3aa: ASSPQGMNTEAF
d_gene: -
v_gene: TRBV9
j_gene: TRBJ1-1

CDR3aa: AWSVSGGSPLH
d_gene: TRBD1
v_gene: TRBV30
j_gene: TRBJ1-6

CDR3aa: ASSQGWTGKPGELF
d_gene: -
v_gene: TRBV4-1
j_gene: TRBJ2-2

CDR3aa: ASSLYSASSFNEQF
d_gene: -
v_gene: TRBV5-1
j_gene: TRBJ2-1

CDR3aa: ASSPGQANYGYT
d_gene: TRBD1
v_gene: TRBV7-6
j_gene: TRBJ1-2

CDR3aa: ASSGGGLGQETQY
d_gene: TRBD2
v_gene: TRBV6-1
j_gene: TRBJ2-5

CDR3aa: ASSSGTGGQPQH
d_gene: TRBD1
v_gene: TRBV7-2
j_gene: TRBJ1-5

CDR3aa: ASSQVLTGTNTGELF
d_gene: -
v_gene: TRBV4-2
j_gene: TRBJ2-2

CDR3aa: ASSQGSSGGSSSYEQY
d_gene: TRBD2
v_gene: TRBV4-2
j_gene: TRBJ2-7

CDR3aa: ASSVMGQVYNQPQH
d_gene: TRBD1
v_gene: TRBV2
j_gene: TRBJ1-5

CDR3aa: ASSKEGGSSTEAF
d_gene: -
v_gene: TRBV21-1
j_gene: TRBJ1-1

CDR3aa: ASSQGYSNQPQH
d_gene: -
v_gene: TRBV18
j_gene: TRBJ1-5

CDR3aa: ASSSTGRNQPQH
d_gene: TRBD1
v_gene: TRBV27
j_gene: TRBJ1-5

CDR3aa: ASSRGQGAQGETQY
d_gene: TRBD1
v_gene: TRBV5-1
j_gene: TRBJ2-5

CDR3aa: SVSWTNTEAF
d_gene: -
v_gene: TRBV29-1
j_gene: TRBJ1-1

CDR3aa: ASSSAGGLETQY
d_gene: -
v_gene: TRBV5-6
j_gene: TRBJ2-5